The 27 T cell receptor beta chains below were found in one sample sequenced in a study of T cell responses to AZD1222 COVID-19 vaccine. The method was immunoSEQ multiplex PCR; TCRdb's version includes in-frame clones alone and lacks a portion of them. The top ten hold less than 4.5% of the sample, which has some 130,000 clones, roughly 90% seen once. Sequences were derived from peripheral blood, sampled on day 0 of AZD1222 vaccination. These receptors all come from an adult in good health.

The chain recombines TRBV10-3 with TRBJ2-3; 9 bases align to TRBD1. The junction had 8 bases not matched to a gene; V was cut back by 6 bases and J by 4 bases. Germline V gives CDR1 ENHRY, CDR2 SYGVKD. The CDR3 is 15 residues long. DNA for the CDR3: TGTGCCATCAGGGACGGACAGGGGATGTCAGATACGCAGTATTTT. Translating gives CAIRDGQGMSDTQYF.

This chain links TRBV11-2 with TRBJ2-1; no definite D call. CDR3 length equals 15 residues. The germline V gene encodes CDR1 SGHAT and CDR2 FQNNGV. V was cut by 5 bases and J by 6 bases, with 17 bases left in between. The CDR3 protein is CASSPGPTQFNEQFF. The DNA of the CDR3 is TGTGCCAGCAGCCCGGGCCCCACCCAGTTCAATGAGCAGTTCTTC.

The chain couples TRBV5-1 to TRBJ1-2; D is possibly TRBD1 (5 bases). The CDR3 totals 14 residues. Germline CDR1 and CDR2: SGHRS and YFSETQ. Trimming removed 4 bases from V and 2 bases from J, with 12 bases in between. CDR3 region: CASSPRVANYGYTF. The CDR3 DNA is TGCGCCAGCAGCCCCAGGGTTGCAAACTATGGCTACACCTTC. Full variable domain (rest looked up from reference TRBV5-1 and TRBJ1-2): KAGVTQTPRYLIKTRGQQVTLSCSPISGHRSVSWYQQTPGQGLQFLFEYFSETQRNKGNFPGRFSGRQFSNSRSEMNVSTLELGDSALYLCASSPRVANYGYTFGSGTRLTVV.

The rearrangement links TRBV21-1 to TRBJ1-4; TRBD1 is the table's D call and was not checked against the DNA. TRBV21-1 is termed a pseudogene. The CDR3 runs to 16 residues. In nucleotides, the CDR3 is TGTGCCAGCAGCAAAGCAAAGTCCAGGGGTAATGAAAAACTGTTTTTT. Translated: CASSKAKSRGNEKLFF.

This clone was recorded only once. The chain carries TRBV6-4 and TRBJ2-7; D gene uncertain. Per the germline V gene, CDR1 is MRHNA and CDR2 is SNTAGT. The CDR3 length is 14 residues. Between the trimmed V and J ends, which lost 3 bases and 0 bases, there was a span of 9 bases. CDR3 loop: CASSDSPGSYEQYF. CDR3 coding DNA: TGTGCCAGCAGTGATTCTCCGGGCTCCTACGAGCAGTACTTC.

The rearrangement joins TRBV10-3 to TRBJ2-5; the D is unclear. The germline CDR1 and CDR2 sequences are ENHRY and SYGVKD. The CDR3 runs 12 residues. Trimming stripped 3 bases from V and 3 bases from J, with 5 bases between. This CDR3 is CAISEMEETQYF. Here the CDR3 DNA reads TGTGCCATCAGTGAAATGGAAGAGACCCAGTACTTC.

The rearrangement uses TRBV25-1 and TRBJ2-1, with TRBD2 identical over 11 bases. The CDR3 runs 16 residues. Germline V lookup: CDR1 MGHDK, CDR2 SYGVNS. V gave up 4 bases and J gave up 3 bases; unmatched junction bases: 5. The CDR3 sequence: CASSGGTSGDYNEQFF. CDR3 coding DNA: TGTGCCAGCAGTGGAGGGACTAGCGGCGACTACAATGAGCAGTTCTTC.

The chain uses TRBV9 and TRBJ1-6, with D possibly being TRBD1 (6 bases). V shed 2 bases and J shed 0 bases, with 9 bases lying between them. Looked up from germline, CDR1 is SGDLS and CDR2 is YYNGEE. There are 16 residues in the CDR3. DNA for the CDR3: TGTGCCAGCAGCGTTGGGGGCCTCTCCTATAATTCACCCCTCCACTTT. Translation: CASSVGGLSYNSPLHF. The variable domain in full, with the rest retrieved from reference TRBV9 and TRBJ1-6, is DSGVTQTPKHLITATGQRVTLRCSPRSGDLSVYWYQQSLDQGLQFLIQYYNGEERAKGNILERFSAQQFPDLHSELNLSSLELGDSALYFCASSVGGLSYNSPLHFGNGTRLTVT.

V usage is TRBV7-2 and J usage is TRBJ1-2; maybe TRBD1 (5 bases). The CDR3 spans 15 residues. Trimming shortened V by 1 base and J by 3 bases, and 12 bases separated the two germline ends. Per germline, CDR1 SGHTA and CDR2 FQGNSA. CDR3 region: CASSLGRAIDYGYTF. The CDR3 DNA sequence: TGTGCCAGCAGCTTAGGCAGGGCTATCGACTATGGCTACACCTTC.

CDR3 in amino acids: CASSVGLAVNTGELFF. The CDR3 DNA reads as TGTGCCAGCAGCGTAGGGCTAGCGGTGAACACCGGGGAGCTGTTTTTT. This rearrangement joins TRBV9 to TRBJ2-2; 7 bases line up with TRBD2. Germline loops: CDR1 SGDLS, CDR2 YYNGEE. This CDR3 is built from 16 residues. Losses at the gene ends were 0 bases for V and 1 base for J; bases not matched to a gene: 3.

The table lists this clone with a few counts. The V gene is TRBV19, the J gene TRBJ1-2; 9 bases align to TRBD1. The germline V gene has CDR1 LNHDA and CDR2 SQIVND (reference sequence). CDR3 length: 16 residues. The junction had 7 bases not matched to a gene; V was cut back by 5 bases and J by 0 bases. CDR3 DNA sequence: TGTGCCAGTAGTGCATCCGGGACAGGGCCTAACTATGGCTACACCTTC. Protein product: CASSASGTGPNYGYTF.

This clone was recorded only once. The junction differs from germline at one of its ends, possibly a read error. The DNA for the CDR3 is TGTGCCAGCACCCCCCTCCCCGGACAGGGAACTGACTTC. This codes for CASTPLPGQGTDF. The chain combines TRBV6-6 with TRBJ2-7; 8 bases agree with TRBD1. CDR3 length equals 13 residues. Germline lookup yields CDR1 MNHNY and CDR2 SVGAGI (reference sequence).

The CDR3, as DNA: TGTGCCAGCAGCTTTAGGTTCCGCCCCACTGAAGCTTTCTTT. Translated, it gives CASSFRFRPTEAFF. V usage is TRBV11-2 and J usage is TRBJ1-1, with no clear D. CDR3 length: 14 residues. The ends were cut back, 3 bases at V and 4 bases at J, with 12 bases in the middle. CDR1 SGHAT and CDR2 FQNNGV come from the germline V gene.

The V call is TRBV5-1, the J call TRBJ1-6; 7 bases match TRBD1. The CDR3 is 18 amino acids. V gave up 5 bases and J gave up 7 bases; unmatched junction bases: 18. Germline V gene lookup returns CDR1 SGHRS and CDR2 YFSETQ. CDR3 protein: CASRPRTGGLGGNSPLHF. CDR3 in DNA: TGCGCCAGCAGACCTAGGACAGGAGGTCTCGGGGGAAATTCACCCCTCCACTTT.

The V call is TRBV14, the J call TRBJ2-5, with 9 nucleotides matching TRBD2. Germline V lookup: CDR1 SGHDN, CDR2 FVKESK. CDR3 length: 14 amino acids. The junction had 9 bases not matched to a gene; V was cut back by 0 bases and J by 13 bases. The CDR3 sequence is CASSQERTSGPAYF. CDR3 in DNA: TGTGCCAGCAGCCAAGAAAGAACTAGCGGGCCGGCGTACTTC.

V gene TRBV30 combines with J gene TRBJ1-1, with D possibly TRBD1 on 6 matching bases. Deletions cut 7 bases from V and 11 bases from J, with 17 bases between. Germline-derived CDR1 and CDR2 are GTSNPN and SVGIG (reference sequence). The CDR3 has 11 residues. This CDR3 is CASGGRQEAFF. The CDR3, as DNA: TGTGCCTCCGGGGGGCGGCAAGAGGCTTTCTTT.

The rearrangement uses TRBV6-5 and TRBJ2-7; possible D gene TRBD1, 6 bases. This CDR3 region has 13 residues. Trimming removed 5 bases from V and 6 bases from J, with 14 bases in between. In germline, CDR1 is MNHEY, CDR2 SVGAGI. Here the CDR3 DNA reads TGTGCCAGCAGTACAGGGACACCCGCCGAGCAGTACTTC. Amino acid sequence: CASSTGTPAEQYF.

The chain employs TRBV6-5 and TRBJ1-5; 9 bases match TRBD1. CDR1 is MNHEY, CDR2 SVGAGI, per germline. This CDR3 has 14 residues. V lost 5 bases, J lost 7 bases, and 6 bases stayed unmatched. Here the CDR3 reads CASSHRGQGQPQHF. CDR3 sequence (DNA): TGTGCCAGCAGTCACAGGGGGCAGGGGCAGCCCCAGCATTTT.

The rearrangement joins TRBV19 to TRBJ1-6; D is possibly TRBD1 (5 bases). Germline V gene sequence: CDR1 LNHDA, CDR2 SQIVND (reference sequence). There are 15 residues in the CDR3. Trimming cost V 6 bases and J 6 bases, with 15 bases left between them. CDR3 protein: CASRPPGRINSPLHF. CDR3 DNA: TGTGCCAGTAGACCGCCGGGACGGATTAATTCACCCCTCCACTTT.

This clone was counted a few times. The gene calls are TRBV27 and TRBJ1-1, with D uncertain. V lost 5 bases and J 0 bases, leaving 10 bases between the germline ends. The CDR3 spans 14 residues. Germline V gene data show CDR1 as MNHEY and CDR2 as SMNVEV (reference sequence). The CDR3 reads CASSQRQLNTEAFF. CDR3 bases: TGTGCCAGCAGTCAGAGGCAGTTGAACACTGAAGCTTTCTTT.

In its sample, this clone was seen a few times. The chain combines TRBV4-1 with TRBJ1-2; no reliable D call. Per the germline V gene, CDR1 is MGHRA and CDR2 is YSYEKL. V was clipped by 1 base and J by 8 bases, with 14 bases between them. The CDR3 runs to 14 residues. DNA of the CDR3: TGCGCCAGCAGCCAAGCTGAGCCTTACCGGGGCTACACCTTC. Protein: CASSQAEPYRGYTF.

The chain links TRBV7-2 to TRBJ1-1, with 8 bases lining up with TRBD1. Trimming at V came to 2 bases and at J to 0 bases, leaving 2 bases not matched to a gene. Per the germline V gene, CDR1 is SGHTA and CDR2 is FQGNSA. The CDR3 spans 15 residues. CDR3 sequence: CASSLQGALNTEAFF. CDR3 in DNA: TGTGCCAGCAGCTTACAGGGGGCCCTGAACACTGAAGCTTTCTTT.

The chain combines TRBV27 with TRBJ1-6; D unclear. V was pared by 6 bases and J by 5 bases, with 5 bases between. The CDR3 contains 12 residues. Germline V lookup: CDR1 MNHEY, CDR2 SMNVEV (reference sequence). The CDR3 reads CASRVNNSPLHF. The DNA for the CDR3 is TGTGCCAGCAGGGTGAATAATTCACCCCTCCACTTT.

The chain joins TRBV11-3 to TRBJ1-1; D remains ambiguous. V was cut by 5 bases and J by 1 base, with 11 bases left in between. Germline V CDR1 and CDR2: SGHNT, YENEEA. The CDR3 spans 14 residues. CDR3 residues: CASSPTGPNTEAFF. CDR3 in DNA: TGTGCCAGCAGCCCGACCGGGCCGAACACTGAAGCTTTCTTT.

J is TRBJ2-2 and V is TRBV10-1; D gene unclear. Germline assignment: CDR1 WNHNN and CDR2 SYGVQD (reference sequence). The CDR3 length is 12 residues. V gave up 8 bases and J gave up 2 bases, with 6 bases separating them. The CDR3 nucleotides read TGCGCCAGCTCCCTTAACACCGGGGAGCTGTTTTTT. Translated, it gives CASSLNTGELFF.

The CDR3 coding sequence is TGTGCCAGCAGCTTAGAAGGCGGGAACCCCTACAATGAGCAGTTCTTC. Translated, it gives CASSLEGGNPYNEQFF. The chain has TRBV13 and TRBJ2-1; D is perhaps TRBD2 (6 bases). V was shortened by 1 base and J by 2 bases, with 12 bases between the two germline ends. CDR3 length: 16 amino acids. Germline V CDR1 and CDR2: PRHDT, FYEKMQ (reference sequence).

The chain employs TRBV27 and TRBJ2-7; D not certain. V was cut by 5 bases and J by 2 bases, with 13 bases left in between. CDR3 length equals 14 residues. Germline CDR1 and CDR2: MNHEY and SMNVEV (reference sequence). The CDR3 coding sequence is TGTGCCAGCAGTATTTCAGGCCGAACCTACGAGCAGTACTTC. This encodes CASSISGRTYEQYF.